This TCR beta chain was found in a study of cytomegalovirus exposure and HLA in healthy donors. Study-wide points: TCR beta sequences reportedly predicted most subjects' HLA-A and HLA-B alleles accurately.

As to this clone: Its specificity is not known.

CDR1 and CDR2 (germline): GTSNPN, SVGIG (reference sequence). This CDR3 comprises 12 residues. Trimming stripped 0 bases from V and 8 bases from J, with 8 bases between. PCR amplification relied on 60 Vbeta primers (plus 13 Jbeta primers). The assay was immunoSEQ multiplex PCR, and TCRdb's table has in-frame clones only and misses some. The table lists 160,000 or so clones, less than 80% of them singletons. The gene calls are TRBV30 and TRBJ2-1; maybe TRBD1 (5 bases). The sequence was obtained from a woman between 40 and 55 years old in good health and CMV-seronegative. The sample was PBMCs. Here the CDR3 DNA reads TGTGCCTGGAGTGTGCAGGGCGATGAGCAGTTCTTC. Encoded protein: CAWSVQGDEQFF.